The 30 T cell receptor beta chains below all came from one sample that was sequenced in a study of cytomegalovirus exposure and HLA in healthy donors. The PCR contained 60 Vbeta and 13 Jbeta primers. Profiling relied on immunoSEQ multiplex PCR, and the TCRdb table lists in-frame clones only, not all of them. The data show roughly 130,000 clones, around 74% seen once. What was sequenced was PBMCs. All receptors come from a woman between 50 and 59 years old in good health and CMV-seropositive.

The gene calls are TRBV5-1 and TRBJ2-3; tentatively, D is TRBD1 (6 bases). This CDR3 is built from 14 residues. V lost 0 bases, J lost 4 bases, and 9 bases lay in between. Germline CDR1 and CDR2: SGHRS and YFSETQ. The CDR3 reads CASSLGTVPDTQYF. In DNA form, the CDR3 reads TGCGCCAGCAGCTTGGGGACAGTCCCAGATACGCAGTATTTT.

CDR3 sequence reads: CAISEARNFPGDGYTF. CDR3 nucleotide sequence: TGTGCCATCAGTGAAGCCCGCAACTTCCCGGGGGATGGCTACACCTTC. The gene calls are TRBV10-3 and TRBJ1-2; a possible D gene is TRBD1 (5 bases). Looked up from germline, CDR1 is ENHRY and CDR2 is SYGVKD. The V end was cut by 3 bases, the J end by 6 bases, with 20 bases between. The CDR3 extends over 16 amino acids.

A single count supports this clone. The chain employs TRBV27 and TRBJ2-1; D is possibly TRBD1 (5 bases). CDR3 length: 14 residues. The V end was cut by 3 bases, the J end by 5 bases, with 11 bases between. Germline CDR1 MNHEY, CDR2 SMNVEV (reference sequence). CDR3 nucleotide sequence: TGTGCCAGCAGTTTTCGTAGACAGAACAATGAGCAGTTCTTC. It translates to CASSFRRQNNEQFF.

The V and J genes are TRBV5-5 and TRBJ1-6, with D possibly TRBD1 on 5 matching bases. Germline CDR1 SGHKS, CDR2 YYEKEE (reference sequence). V was cut by 9 bases and J by 8 bases, with 15 bases left in between. The CDR3 covers 13 residues. The CDR3 coding sequence is TGTGCCACCGAGGACGGAGGGGATTCACCCCTCCACTTT. As protein: CATEDGGDSPLHF.

The rearrangement joins TRBV29-1 to TRBJ2-7; D gene uncertain. V was shortened by 7 bases and J by 0 bases, with 7 bases between the two germline ends. CDR3 length equals 11 residues. The germline gives CDR1 SQVTM, CDR2 ANQGSEA. CDR3 coding DNA: TGCAGCGCCCTAAACTCCTACGAGCAGTACTTC. Amino acid sequence: CSALNSYEQYF.

The CDR3 bases are TGCGCCAGCAGTTCGACCCAGACGGCGGAGTTCTTC. This translates into CASSSTQTAEFF. V is TRBV4-1 and J is TRBJ2-1; no clear D gene. V was shortened by 6 bases and J by 14 bases, with 17 bases between the two germline ends. Germline CDR1 is MGHRA and CDR2 is YSYEKL. The CDR3 covers 12 residues.

This clone turned up a few times. V and J are TRBV19 and TRBJ1-1, with 7 bases identical to TRBD1. The trim removed 4 bases at V and 2 bases at J, leaving 1 base unmatched. Germline V CDR1 and CDR2: LNHDA, SQIVND (reference sequence). There are 13 residues in the CDR3. CDR3: CASSNRGNTEAFF. CDR3 nucleotide sequence: TGTGCCAGTAGTAACAGGGGAAACACTGAAGCTTTCTTT.

The chain is built from TRBV21-1 and TRBJ2-5; TRBD2 is the table's D call, not checked against the DNA. TRBV21-1 is noted as a pseudogene. The CDR3 totals 14 residues. CDR3 amino acids: CASSVEGGGETQYF. As DNA, the CDR3 is TGTGCCAGCAGCGTAGAGGGCGGGGGAGAGACCCAGTACTTC.

The chain employs TRBV5-5 and TRBJ1-1; 8 positions match TRBD1. The length of the CDR3 is 15 residues. V gave up 5 bases and J gave up 4 bases; unmatched junction bases: 10. From germline, CDR1 is SGHKS and CDR2 YYEKEE (reference sequence). CDR3 nucleotide sequence: TGTGCCAGCAGTCGAGACAGGGGAGGAGGCACTGAAGCTTTCTTT. Translation: CASSRDRGGGTEAFF. Variable domain in full (rest from reference TRBV5-5 and TRBJ1-1): DAGVTQSPTHLIKTRGQQVTLRCSPISGHKSVSWYQQVLGQGPQFIFQYYEKEERGRGNFPDRFSARQFPNYSSELNVNALLLGDSALYLCASSRDRGGGTEAFFGQGTRLTVV.

The rearrangement links TRBV6-4 to TRBJ2-1; 9 bases map to TRBD1. Germline CDR1 MRHNA, CDR2 SNTAGT. J gave up 1 base and V 3 bases, and 1 base lay outside the gene matches. The CDR3 consists of 15 residues. The CDR3 DNA reads as TGTGCCAGCAGTGAACAGGGGGCTTCCTACAATGAGCAGTTCTTC. Amino acids: CASSEQGASYNEQFF.

The chain joins TRBV5-4 to TRBJ1-6; possible D gene TRBD1, 6 bases. Looked up from germline, CDR1 is SGHNT and CDR2 is YYREEE (reference sequence). The CDR3 runs to 17 residues. Trimming left V 1 base short and J 8 bases short, with 19 bases between. The CDR3 DNA reads as TGTGCCAGCAGCTTGCAAGGGCAGGGGACCGGTCATTCACCCCTCCACTTT. Translated, it gives CASSLQGQGTGHSPLHF.

This chain links TRBV29-1 with TRBJ2-3; 12 positions match TRBD2. The CDR3 spans 14 residues. Germline trimming cut 4 bases from V and 6 bases from J; bases unmatched to any gene: 5. The germline gives CDR1 SQVTM, CDR2 ANQGSEA. The CDR3 nucleotides are TGCAGCGTTGCAATACTAGCGGGGGGCGATACGCAGTATTTT. It translates to CSVAILAGGDTQYF.

This sequence joins TRBV7-2 and TRBJ1-5; no firm D call. CDR1 SGHTA and CDR2 FQGNSA come from the germline V gene. CDR3 length: 12 residues. V was shortened by 5 bases and J by 9 bases, with 11 bases between the two germline ends. The CDR3 loop reads CASSPDRGPQHF. CDR3 sequence (DNA): TGTGCCAGCAGCCCGGACCGGGGGCCCCAGCATTTT.

The gene calls are TRBV10-3 and TRBJ2-6; possibly TRBD1 for D (6 bases). CDR3 length: 17 amino acids. Trimming removed 8 bases from V and 4 bases from J, with 21 bases in between. Germline V gene sequence: CDR1 ENHRY, CDR2 SYGVKD. CDR3 in amino acids: CAIWGSTGPGGANVLTF. The CDR3 coding sequence is TGTGCCATCTGGGGGTCGACAGGACCTGGGGGGGCCAACGTCCTGACTTTC.

The gene calls are TRBV29-1 and TRBJ2-1; 9 bases map to TRBD1. Trimming at V came to 7 bases and at J to 4 bases, leaving 8 bases not matched to a gene. Per the germline V gene, CDR1 is SQVTM and CDR2 is ANQGSEA. CDR3 length: 14 residues. CDR3 coding DNA: TGCAGCGCTAACACAGGGGGCAGGTACAATGAGCAGTTCTTC. It encodes CSANTGGRYNEQFF.

This chain uses TRBV6-6 with TRBJ1-1; D unclear. Germline V gene sequence: CDR1 MNHNY, CDR2 SVGAGI (reference sequence). The CDR3 contains 11 residues. Trimming cost V 7 bases and J 9 bases, with 12 bases left between them. CDR3: CASNRETQAFF. In DNA form, the CDR3 reads TGTGCCAGCAACCGGGAAACCCAAGCTTTCTTT.

The chain carries TRBV6-4 and TRBJ2-1; tentative D call: TRBD2 (6 bases). CDR1 is MRHNA, CDR2 SNTAGT, per germline. The CDR3 loop spans 13 amino acids. The V end was cut by 2 bases, the J end by 10 bases, with 12 bases between. As DNA, the CDR3 is TGTGCCAGCAGTGACCAACCAAGCGGGGAGCAGTTCTTC. It specifies CASSDQPSGEQFF.

This clone was counted once. This chain joins TRBV10-1 and TRBJ1-1; 10 nucleotides match TRBD1. CDR3 length: 15 amino acids. Per germline, CDR1 WNHNN and CDR2 SYGVQD (reference sequence). V gave up 0 bases and J gave up 4 bases; unmatched junction bases: 2. The chain's CDR3 is CASSESDRGSTEAFF. DNA for the CDR3: TGCGCCAGCAGTGAGTCGGACAGGGGGAGCACTGAAGCTTTCTTT.

The genes are TRBV25-1 and TRBJ1-5; D is ambiguous. Germline CDR1 reads MGHDK; CDR2 reads SYGVNS. Trimming stripped 1 base from V and 6 bases from J, with 7 bases between. The CDR3 extends over 13 amino acids. CDR3 sequence: CASSESSGQPQHF. The CDR3, as DNA: TGTGCCAGCAGTGAATCTAGTGGTCAGCCCCAGCATTTT.

The chain recombines TRBV5-1 with TRBJ2-5, with 10 bases identical to TRBD2. This CDR3 is 16 amino acids long. Germline V lookup: CDR1 SGHRS, CDR2 YFSETQ. V was pared by 0 bases and J by 4 bases, with 6 bases of the junction left unmatched. The CDR3 spells CASSLVPSGGGETQYF. In nucleotides, the CDR3 is TGCGCCAGCAGCTTGGTACCTAGCGGGGGAGGAGAGACCCAGTACTTC.

This chain uses TRBV5-1 with TRBJ2-5; 10 bases match TRBD2. This CDR3 is built from 16 residues. Trimming removed 0 bases from V and 5 bases from J; junction bases left unmatched: 7. From germline, CDR1 is SGHRS and CDR2 YFSETQ. The CDR3 region is CASSLGLAGIGETQYF. CDR3 sequence (DNA): TGCGCCAGCAGCTTGGGACTAGCGGGTATCGGGGAGACCCAGTACTTC.

The chain uses TRBV7-2 and TRBJ2-5, with 12 bases fitting TRBD2. Germline V CDR1 and CDR2: SGHTA, FQGNSA. The CDR3 totals 15 residues. J gave up 6 bases and V 7 bases, and 9 bases lay outside the gene matches. CDR3 nucleotide sequence: TGTGCCAGCAACCTAGGACTAGCGGGGATAAAGACCCAGTACTTC. It yields the protein CASNLGLAGIKTQYF.

This clone was seen only a few times. V usage is TRBV5-5 and J usage is TRBJ2-6; D perhaps matches TRBD1 (5 bases). The V end was cut by 10 bases, the J end by 3 bases, with 8 bases between. The CDR3 has 12 residues. CDR1 SGHKS and CDR2 YYEKEE come from the germline V gene (reference sequence). The CDR3 DNA reads TGTGCCGCAGGGAATGGGGCCAACGTCCTGACTTTC. Its translation: CAAGNGANVLTF. The variable domain in full, completed from reference TRBV5-5 and TRBJ2-6, reads DAGVTQSPTHLIKTRGQQVTLRCSPISGHKSVSWYQQVLGQGPQFIFQYYEKEERGRGNFPDRFSARQFPNYSSELNVNALLLGDSALYLCAAGNGANVLTFGAGSRLTVL.

The CDR3 DNA is TGCAGCGCCCCCGGGGGGTCAACTGAAGCTTTCTTT. Protein sequence: CSAPGGSTEAFF. The chain uses TRBV29-1 and TRBJ1-1; TRBD1 is a possible D gene (5 bases). The length of the CDR3 is 12 residues. The V end was cut by 7 bases, the J end by 5 bases, with 14 bases between. CDR1 and CDR2 from the germline V gene are SQVTM and ANQGSEA. Based on the CDR3 plus reference TRBV29-1 and TRBJ1-1, the full variable domain is SAVISQKPSRDICQRGTSLTIQCQVDSQVTMMFWYRQQPGQSLTLIATANQGSEATYESGFVIDKFPISRPNLTFSTLTVSNMSPEDSSIYLCSAPGGSTEAFFGQGTRLTVV.

The CDR3 reads CASSFAGGAIGETQYF. In DNA form, the CDR3 reads TGTGCCAGCAGCTTCGCAGGGGGCGCGATTGGAGAGACCCAGTACTTC. The chain uses TRBV7-9 and TRBJ2-5; 8 bases match TRBD1. Losses at the gene ends were 3 bases for V and 4 bases for J; bases not matched to a gene: 10. Germline V gene lookup returns CDR1 SEHNR and CDR2 FQNEAQ (reference sequence). This CDR3 region has 16 residues.

This clone was seen a single time. The genes are TRBV6-5 and TRBJ1-4; tentatively, D is TRBD1 (5 bases). Between the trimmed V and J ends, which lost 4 bases and 2 bases, there was a span of 8 bases. Germline CDR1 MNHEY, CDR2 SVGAGI. This CDR3 region has 14 residues. CDR3 nucleotides: TGTGCCAGCAGTTTGGGGGGGACTAATGAAAAACTGTTTTTT. This translates into CASSLGGTNEKLFF.

This rearrangement joins TRBV29-1 to TRBJ2-5; 7 positions match TRBD2. The CDR3 is 14 amino acids. After removal of 7 bases from V and 5 bases from J, the junction contained 13 bases not matched to a gene. The germline CDR1 and CDR2 sequences are SQVTM and ANQGSEA. The CDR3 spells CSGGGTTPGETQYF. The CDR3 DNA reads as TGCAGCGGAGGAGGGACTACCCCCGGGGAGACCCAGTACTTC.

V and J are TRBV7-6 and TRBJ1-3; tentatively, D is TRBD1 (5 bases). The CDR3 extends over 14 amino acids. Trimming left V 1 base short and J 4 bases short, with 8 bases between. Germline CDR1 and CDR2: SGHVS and FNYEAQ. The chain's CDR3 is CASSLEGNGNTIYF. CDR3 DNA sequence: TGTGCCAGCAGCTTAGAGGGGAACGGAAACACCATATATTTT.

The chain has TRBV5-5 and TRBJ2-1; 9 nucleotides agree with TRBD1. V lost 1 base, J lost 7 bases, and 15 bases stayed unmatched. The CDR3 contains 18 residues. CDR1 SGHKS and CDR2 YYEKEE come from the germline V gene (reference sequence). The CDR3: CASSLWDRASRFWNEQFF. In nucleotides, the CDR3 is TGTGCCAGCAGCTTGTGGGACAGGGCGAGCCGCTTCTGGAATGAGCAGTTCTTC.

The chain has TRBV19 and TRBJ1-5; 9 bases map to TRBD1. After removal of 9 bases from V and 1 base from J, the junction contained 10 bases not matched to a gene. Germline assignment: CDR1 LNHDA and CDR2 SQIVND (reference sequence). The CDR3 contains 16 residues. The CDR3 nucleotides are TGTGCCAGCCGGGACAGGGCTAAGGGCAGCAATCAGCCCCAGCATTTT. This gives the protein CASRDRAKGSNQPQHF.